This TCR beta chain was sequenced during a study of B cell selection in AIRE deficiency. V gave up 3 bases and J gave up 4 bases; unmatched junction bases: 7. This CDR3 has 16 residues. Germline values: CDR1 MGHRA, CDR2 YSYEKL. The sorted conventional CD4 T cells were gated as CD4+CD127+. Only in-frame clones appear in the TCRdb table, and some are missing; sequencing was by immunoSEQ multiplex PCR. There are about 25,000 clones in the sample; roughly 95% occur only once, and 0.2% to 0.3% lies in the top ten. This TCR came from a human donor in good health. The sample taken for sequencing was CD4+CD127+ conventional T cells sorted from PBMCs. This chain uses TRBV4-1 with TRBJ1-5, with 9 nucleotides matching TRBD1. The CDR3 loop reads CASSQLGTGHNQPQHF. CDR3 DNA: TGCGCCAGCAGCCAGCTTGGGACAGGGCATAATCAGCCCCAGCATTTT.